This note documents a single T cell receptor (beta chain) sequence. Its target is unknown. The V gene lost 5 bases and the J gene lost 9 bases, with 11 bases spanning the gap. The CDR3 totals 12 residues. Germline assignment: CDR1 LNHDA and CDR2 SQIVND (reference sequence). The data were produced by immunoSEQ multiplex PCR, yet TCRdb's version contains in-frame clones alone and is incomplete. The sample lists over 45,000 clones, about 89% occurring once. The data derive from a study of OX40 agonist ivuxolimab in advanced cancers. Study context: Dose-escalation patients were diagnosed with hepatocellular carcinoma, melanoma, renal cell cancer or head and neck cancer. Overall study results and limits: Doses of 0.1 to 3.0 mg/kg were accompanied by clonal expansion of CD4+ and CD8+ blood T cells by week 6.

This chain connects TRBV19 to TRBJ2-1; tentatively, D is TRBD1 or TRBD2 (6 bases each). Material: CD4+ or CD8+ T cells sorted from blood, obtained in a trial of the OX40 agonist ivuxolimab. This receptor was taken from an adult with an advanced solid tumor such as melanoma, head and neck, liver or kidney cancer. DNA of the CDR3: TGTGCCAGTAGTGTAGGGGGGACTGAGCAGTTCTTC. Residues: CASSVGGTEQFF.